This is a list of T cell receptor beta chains from one sample in a study of Ad26.COV2.S vaccination and SARS-CoV-2 variants. Here immunoSEQ multiplex PCR was the method, and the copy in TCRdb shows in-frame clones only, minus some. The table records around 86,000 clones, approximately 77% of them present only once. Material: peripheral blood, obtained after recovery from COVID-19. The origin of the receptors is a human donor who had recovered from COVID-19. CDR3s include the opening cysteine and the closing phenylalanine or tryptophan. D genes are given only for firm matches. Clone size is given for some rows only: seen once, a few or many times, or a class if the clone is expanded.

J gene	V gene	D gene	clone size	CDR3 protein	CDR3 DNA
TRBJ1-4	TRBV18	NA	NA	CASSPQTTVTRGNEKLFF	TGTGCCAGCTCCCCTCAAACGACAGTTACTAGAGGGAATGAAAAACTGTTTTTT
TRBJ1-2	TRBV28	TRBD1	NA	CASRQTGAPLNYGYTF	TGTGCCAGCAGACAAACAGGGGCCCCCCTCAACTATGGCTACACCTTC
TRBJ2-3	TRBV9	TRBD1	NA	CASARRTGGTDTQYF	TGTGCCAGCGCACGCCGTACAGGGGGCACAGATACGCAGTATTTT
TRBJ2-7	TRBV27	NA	NA	CASSFGAGSGEQYF	TGTGCCAGCAGTTTTGGAGCAGGGTCTGGGGAGCAGTACTTC
TRBJ2-7	TRBV7-2	NA	NA	CASSLASPEEQYF	TGTGCCAGCAGCTTAGCTTCCCCGGAGGAGCAGTACTTC
TRBJ2-4	TRBV5-1	TRBD1	NA	CASSIGTGDTKNIQYF	TGCGCCAGCAGCATCGGGACAGGGGATACCAAAAACATTCAGTACTTC
TRBJ2-3	TRBV7-9	TRBD2	few	CASSRTSGSYTQYF	TGTGCCAGCAGCCGGACTAGCGGGAGTTATACGCAGTATTTT
TRBJ1-6	TRBV28	NA	NA	CASRATVGWALHF	TGTGCCAGCAGGGCCACCGTAGGGTGGGCCCTCCACTTT
TRBJ2-1	TRBV19	TRBD2	NA	CASSMGTSLLIF	TGTGCCAGTAGTATGGGGACTAGTCTGTTAATCTTC
TRBJ1-1	TRBV6-5	NA	NA	CASSYHGSFMNTEAFF	TGTGCCAGCAGTTACCACGGCAGCTTCATGAACACTGAAGCTTTCTTT
TRBJ2-5	TRBV9	NA	NA	CASSVGGRRPQETQYF	TGTGCCAGCAGCGTAGGCGGCCGTCGACCCCAAGAGACCCAGTACTTC
TRBJ2-2	TRBV7-3	NA	NA	CASSLSHSTGELFF	TGTGCCAGCAGCTTATCCCACAGCACCGGGGAGCTGTTTTTT
TRBJ2-7	TRBV7-2	NA	once	CASSPLPGTSYEQYF	TGTGCCAGCAGCCCACTCCCGGGCACCTCCTACGAGCAGTACTTC
TRBJ2-7	TRBV10-3	TRBD1	NA	CAISETGAPSEQYF	TGTGCCATCAGTGAGACAGGGGCCCCTTCCGAGCAGTACTTC
TRBJ2-7	TRBV27	NA	NA	CASSLLASALPYEQYF	TGTGCCAGCAGTCTTCTAGCGTCCGCACTACCCTACGAGCAGTACTTC
TRBJ1-5	TRBV4-3	NA	NA	CASSQDNSRNQPQHF	TGCGCCAGCAGCCAAGATAACTCCAGGAATCAGCCCCAGCATTTT
TRBJ2-3	TRBV7-2	NA	NA	CASSHRQYSTDTQYF	TGTGCCAGCAGCCATCGACAGTACAGCACAGATACGCAGTATTTT
TRBJ1-4	TRBV5-1	NA	NA	CASSLESGGTSRKLFF	TGCGCCAGCAGCTTGGAATCGGGGGGGACTTCTCGAAAACTGTTTTTT
TRBJ2-1	TRBV5-1	NA	once	CASRQRGAVYNEQFF	TGCGCCAGCAGGCAGCGAGGGGCGGTGTACAATGAGCAGTTCTTC
TRBJ1-2	TRBV4-3	NA	NA	CASSQDTGTSFNYGYTF	TGCGCCAGCAGCCAGGACACCGGGACGTCTTTTAACTATGGCTACACCTTC
TRBJ1-2	TRBV4-3	NA	NA	CASSQEGRTRAGYTF	TGCGCCAGCAGCCAAGAAGGGAGGACAAGAGCTGGCTACACCTTC
TRBJ2-2	TRBV6-4	NA	NA	CASSDSPETGELFF	TGTGCCAGCAGTGACTCGCCGGAAACCGGGGAGCTGTTTTTT
TRBJ1-5	TRBV7-8	NA	few	CASSPFNQPQHF	TGTGCCAGCAGCCCGTTTAATCAGCCCCAGCATTTT
TRBJ1-5	TRBV12-3/TRBV12-4	NA	NA	CASSLSLNQPQHF	TGTGCCAGCAGTTTGAGCCTCAATCAGCCCCAGCATTTT
TRBJ2-7	TRBV7-8	NA	NA	CASSQLAREQYF	TGTGCCAGCAGCCAACTAGCCCGCGAGCAGTACTTC
TRBJ2-3	TRBV4-3	NA	NA	CASSQVITGAGDTQYF	TGCGCCAGCAGCCAAGTAATTACGGGAGCCGGAGATACGCAGTATTTT